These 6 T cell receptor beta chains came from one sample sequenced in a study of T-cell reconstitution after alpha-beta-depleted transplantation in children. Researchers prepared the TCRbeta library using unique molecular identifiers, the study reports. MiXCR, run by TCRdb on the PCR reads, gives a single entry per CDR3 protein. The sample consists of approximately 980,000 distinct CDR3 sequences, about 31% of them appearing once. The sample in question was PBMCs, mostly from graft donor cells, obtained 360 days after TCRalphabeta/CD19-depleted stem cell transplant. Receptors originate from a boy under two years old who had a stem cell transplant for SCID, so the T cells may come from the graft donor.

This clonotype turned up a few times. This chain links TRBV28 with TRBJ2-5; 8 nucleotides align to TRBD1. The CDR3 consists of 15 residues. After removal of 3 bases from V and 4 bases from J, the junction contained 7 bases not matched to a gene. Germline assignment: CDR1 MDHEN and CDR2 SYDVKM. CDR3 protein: CASSFDRGLGETQYF. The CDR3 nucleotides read TGTGCCAGCAGTTTTGACAGGGGCCTCGGAGAGACCCAGTACTTC.

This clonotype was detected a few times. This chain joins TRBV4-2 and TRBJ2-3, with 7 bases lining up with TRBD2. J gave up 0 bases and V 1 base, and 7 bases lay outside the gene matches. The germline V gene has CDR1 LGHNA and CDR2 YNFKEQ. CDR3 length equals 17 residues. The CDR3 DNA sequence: TGTGCCAGCAGCCAAGGCCCCTCCGGGGGGAGCACAGATACGCAGTATTTT. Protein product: CASSQGPSGGSTDTQYF.

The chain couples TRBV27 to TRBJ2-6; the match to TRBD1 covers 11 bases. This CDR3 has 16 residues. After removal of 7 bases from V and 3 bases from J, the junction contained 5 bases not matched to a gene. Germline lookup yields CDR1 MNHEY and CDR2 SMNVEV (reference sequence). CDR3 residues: CASTGQGALGANVLTF. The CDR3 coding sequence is TGTGCCAGCACCGGACAGGGGGCGCTTGGGGCCAACGTCCTGACTTTC.

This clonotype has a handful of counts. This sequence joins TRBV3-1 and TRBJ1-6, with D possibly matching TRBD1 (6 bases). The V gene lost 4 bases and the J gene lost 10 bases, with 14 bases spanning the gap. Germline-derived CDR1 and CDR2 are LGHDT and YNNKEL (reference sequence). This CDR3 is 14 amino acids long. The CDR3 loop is CASSPHRERSPLHF. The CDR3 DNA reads TGTGCCAGCAGCCCCCACAGGGAAAGGTCACCCCTCCACTTT.

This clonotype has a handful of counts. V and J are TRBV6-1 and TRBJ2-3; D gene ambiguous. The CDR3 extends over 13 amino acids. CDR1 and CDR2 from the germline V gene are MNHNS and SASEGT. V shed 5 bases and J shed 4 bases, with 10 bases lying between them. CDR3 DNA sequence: TGTGCCAGCAGTCAATCCCTCCCAGATACGCAGTATTTT. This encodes CASSQSLPDTQYF.

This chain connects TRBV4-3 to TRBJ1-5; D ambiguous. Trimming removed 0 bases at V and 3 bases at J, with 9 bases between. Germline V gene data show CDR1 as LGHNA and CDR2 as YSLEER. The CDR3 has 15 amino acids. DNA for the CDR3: TGCGCCAGCAGCCAAGAGGACGGATACAATCAGCCCCAGCATTTT. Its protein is CASSQEDGYNQPQHF.